One T cell receptor (beta chain) is described in this entry. This sample is drawn from a study of blood T cell repertoires in COVID-19. Study-wide background: The analysed material was cDNA or gDNA that came from T cells, B-cell-depleted T cells, or PBMCs.

Assay used: immunoSEQ multiplex PCR; TCRdb lists only in-frame clones, some missing. The data hold 200,000 or so clones, with about 90% observed a single time. Germline trimming cut 6 bases from V and 3 bases from J; bases unmatched to any gene: 12. The V gene's germline CDR1 is MNHEY and CDR2 SMNVEV (reference sequence). The CDR3 sequence is 17 residues long. Sequenced material: peripheral blood. This sequence originates from a man between 60 and 75 years old with COVID-19, enrolled during active disease. The chain carries TRBV27 and TRBJ1-4, with 8 bases fitting TRBD1. The CDR3 here is CASRQLLRTGPNEKLFF. The CDR3 DNA reads as TGTGCCAGCAGACAACTCCTTCGGACAGGGCCTAATGAAAAACTGTTTTTT.